The 27 T cell receptor beta chains below come from one sample, sequenced in a study of spatial heterogeneity in lung cancer (dated by TCRdb to about 2019). The sample's time point label, in plain terms: sample taken at primary tumor resection. For TCR sequencing, whole RNA was extracted from tumor and nontumor lung tissue, or from cryopreserved PBMC samples, and no cell sorting was done. The receptor library was made with 5' RACE. The data were produced on a NextSeq 500. The public reads were reprocessed in TCRdb via fastp at Q25 and MiXCR, keeping in-frame beta chains. Merged by CDR3 protein, the rows form single entries marked with the most common genes and DNA. This sample holds about 85,000 distinct CDR3 sequences; roughly a fifth were observed only once. In total, the top ten clones hold around 6.6% of the sample. Specimen: PBMCs, collected at surgery. These TCRs come from a male donor with early-stage non-small cell lung cancer.

This clonotype was recorded many times. CDR3: CSVAQGNTGELFF. DNA of the CDR3: TGCAGCGTTGCCCAGGGAAACACCGGGGAGCTGTTTTTT. The V and J genes are TRBV29-1 and TRBJ2-2; TRBD1 is a possible D gene (5 bases). The length of the CDR3 is 13 residues. The V and J ends lost 4 bases and 2 bases respectively, with 8 bases between them. From germline, CDR1 is SQVTM and CDR2 ANQGSEA.

This clonotype was recorded a few times. At one end, the junction sequence differs from germline, possibly due to a read error. The genes are TRBV15 and TRBJ2-4; 7 nucleotides match TRBD1. The germline CDR1 and CDR2 sequences are LNHNV and YYDKDF (reference sequence). The length of the CDR3 is 13 residues. The CDR3 spells CATSGDRADIQYF. The CDR3 DNA follows: TGTGCCACCAGCGGAGACAGGGCGGACATTCAGTACTTC.

This clonotype was seen a handful of times. The chain combines TRBV30 with TRBJ1-2; 7 positions agree with TRBD1. J lost 5 bases, V lost 2 bases, and 8 bases had no gene match. CDR1 is GTSNPN, CDR2 SVGIG, per germline (reference sequence). CDR3 length: 14 amino acids. The CDR3 coding sequence is TGTGCCTGGAGTCACCAGGACAGGAGTTATGGCTACACCTTC. It is translated as CAWSHQDRSYGYTF.

Ten or more counts support this clonotype. The chain recombines TRBV13 with TRBJ2-3; 8 bases are a match to TRBD1. This CDR3 is built from 15 residues. Germline V CDR1 and CDR2: PRHDT, FYEKMQ (reference sequence). The V segment lost 5 bases and the J segment 2 bases; nucleotides outside the gene matches: 6. CDR3 amino acids: CASSQGAHPTDTQYF. The CDR3 coding sequence is TGTGCCAGCAGCCAGGGGGCCCACCCCACAGATACGCAGTATTTT.

The chain links TRBV6-2 or TRBV6-3 to TRBJ2-3; D uncertain. In germline, CDR1 is MNHEY, CDR2 SVGEGT. There are 15 residues in the CDR3. The V end was cut by 7 bases, the J end by 2 bases, with 16 bases between. The CDR3, as DNA: TGTGCCAGCAAGGTAACAGACCGAACCACAGATACGCAGTATTTT. It encodes CASKVTDRTTDTQYF.

The chain carries TRBV9 and TRBJ2-5; possible D gene TRBD2, 6 bases. The CDR3 is 18 amino acids. The germline V gene encodes CDR1 SGDLS and CDR2 YYNGEE. Trimming pared 4 bases from V and 5 bases from J, leaving 27 bases between. The CDR3, as DNA: TGTGCCAGCAGCCCCTCCCCGCAGGCCCTAGCGCGGGTGGAGACCCAGTACTTC. Its translation is CASSPSPQALARVETQYF. The full variable domain, its missing parts supplied by reference TRBV9 and TRBJ2-5, is DSGVTQTPKHLITATGQRVTLRCSPRSGDLSVYWYQQSLDQGLQFLIQYYNGEERAKGNILERFSAQQFPDLHSELNLSSLELGDSALYFCASSPSPQALARVETQYFGPGTRLLVL.

This sequence joins TRBV5-1 and TRBJ2-3; D is possibly TRBD2 (6 bases). Trimming took off 0 bases at V and 5 bases at J, with 7 bases between the two ends. This CDR3 is 13 amino acids long. Per germline, CDR1 SGHRS and CDR2 YFSETQ. The CDR3 nucleotides read TGCGCCAGCAGCTTGGGGGGACTAGATACGCAGTATTTT. Its translation: CASSLGGLDTQYF.

This clonotype came up a few times. The chain carries TRBV9 and TRBJ2-7; the D call may be TRBD1 or TRBD2 (5 bases each). This CDR3 is 14 amino acids long. The V end was cut by 2 bases, the J end by 5 bases, with 14 bases between. Per germline, CDR1 SGDLS and CDR2 YYNGEE. This chain's CDR3 is CASSVDPRGHEQYF. The DNA of the CDR3 is TGTGCCAGCAGCGTGGACCCACGGGGCCACGAGCAGTACTTC.

In DNA form, the CDR3 reads TGCAGCTTTATATGGGCTGATACGCAGTATTTT. Translating it yields CSFIWADTQYF. The chain couples TRBV29-1 to TRBJ2-3; D call uncertain. The germline CDR1 and CDR2 sequences are SQVTM and ANQGSEA. Trimming took off 8 bases at V and 6 bases at J, with 12 bases between the two ends. The length of the CDR3 is 11 residues.

This clonotype was picked up a small number of times. The chain employs TRBV2 and TRBJ2-5; D might be TRBD1 (5 bases). Germline-derived CDR1 and CDR2 are SNHLY and FYNNEI. Trimming took off 5 bases at V and 4 bases at J, with 11 bases between the two ends. CDR3 size: 13 residues. CDR3 coding DNA: TGTGCCAGCAGTTTTGGCAGGGTAGAGACCCAGTACTTC. It translates to CASSFGRVETQYF.

Judged by abundance, this clonotype is medium-sized (0.01 to 0.1%). The V gene is TRBV2, the J gene TRBJ2-1, with 10 bases fitting TRBD2. The germline V gene encodes CDR1 SNHLY and CDR2 FYNNEI. The V gene end was trimmed by 2 bases and the J gene end by 7 bases; junction bases not matched to a gene: 8. The CDR3 length is 16 residues. The CDR3 protein is CASSERWSSGGNEQFF. The CDR3 DNA sequence: TGTGCCAGCAGTGAAAGGTGGTCTAGCGGGGGTAATGAGCAGTTCTTC.

The table lists this clonotype with a few counts. This chain links TRBV27 with TRBJ1-5; a possible D gene is TRBD1 (5 bases). Germline assignment: CDR1 MNHEY and CDR2 SMNVEV (reference sequence). The CDR3 extends over 16 amino acids. Trimming took off 6 bases at V and 2 bases at J, with 17 bases between the two ends. CDR3 amino acids: CASREWGGEGNQPQHF. The CDR3 DNA is TGTGCCAGCAGGGAGTGGGGAGGGGAGGGCAATCAGCCCCAGCATTTT.

The chain employs TRBV28 and TRBJ1-5; D remains unclear. CDR3 length: 9 amino acids. The germline V gene has CDR1 MDHEN and CDR2 SYDVKM. The V gene lost 10 bases and the J gene lost 7 bases, with 5 bases spanning the gap. Here the CDR3 reads CATSQPQHF. CDR3 in DNA: TGTGCCACCTCCCAGCCCCAGCATTTT.

This chain uses TRBV18 with TRBJ2-7, with TRBD1 matching 7 bases. CDR1 is KGHSH, CDR2 LQKENI, per germline. V trimming: 3 bases; J trimming: 7 bases; junction bases outside the gene matches: 6. This CDR3 spans 13 amino acids. CDR3 nucleotide sequence: TGTGCCAGCTCACCCGGGACAGTTCATGAGCAGTACTTC. Translation gives CASSPGTVHEQYF.

There are a few counts of this clonotype. The V gene is TRBV12-3 or TRBV12-4, the J gene TRBJ2-1, with 9 bases identical to TRBD1. V was pared by 6 bases and J by 9 bases, with 9 bases of the junction left unmatched. The CDR3 length is 14 residues. The CDR3 bases are TGTGCCAGCAGCCGAACAGGGGGCGCCCGTGAGCAGTTCTTC. Its protein is CASSRTGGAREQFF.

The chain links TRBV24-1 to TRBJ2-3; 7 bases are shared with TRBD2. With V trimmed by 9 bases and J by 2 bases, 7 bases remained unmatched. The CDR3 contains 14 residues. Germline values: CDR1 KGHDR, CDR2 SFDVKD. This chain's CDR3 is CATRLGGNTDTQYF. The CDR3 DNA follows: TGTGCCACCCGCCTGGGGGGGAACACAGATACGCAGTATTTT.

This clonotype was detected a few times. The rearrangement uses TRBV6-6 and TRBJ2-1; 8 bases agree with TRBD2. Germline V gives CDR1 MNHNY, CDR2 SVGAGI (reference sequence). The V gene end was trimmed by 7 bases and the J gene end by 2 bases; junction bases not matched to a gene: 4. The CDR3 runs 14 residues. CDR3 nucleotides: TGTGCCAGCATCGGACTAGCTCCCTACAATGAGCAGTTCTTC. This sequence encodes CASIGLAPYNEQFF.

There are many counts of this clonotype. V usage is TRBV6-2 or TRBV6-3 and J usage is TRBJ2-1; 13 bases are a match to TRBD2. This CDR3 contains 13 residues. Germline V gives CDR1 MNHEY, CDR2 SVGEGT. V lost 6 bases and J lost 8; bases outside the gene matches: 1. CDR3 residues: CASRLAGGDEQFF. The CDR3 DNA reads as TGTGCCAGCAGACTAGCGGGAGGGGATGAGCAGTTCTTC.

This sequence joins TRBV12-3 or TRBV12-4 and TRBJ1-2; weak D call: TRBD1 (5 bases). This CDR3 region has 14 residues. Deletions cut 5 bases from V and 2 bases from J, with 12 bases between. The CDR3 region is CASSPGLENYGYTF. DNA of the CDR3: TGTGCCAGCAGTCCAGGGCTGGAGAACTATGGCTACACCTTC.

The CDR3 sequence is CSARGGVTQYF. CDR3 bases: TGCAGTGCTAGAGGGGGCGTCACGCAGTATTTT. V and J are TRBV20-1 and TRBJ2-3, with D possibly being TRBD1 (5 bases). The germline CDR1 and CDR2 sequences are DFQATT and SNEGSKA (reference sequence). The CDR3 runs 11 residues. Deletions cut 1 base from V and 9 bases from J, with 8 bases between.

This clonotype was detected only a few times. The J gene is TRBJ2-7, the V gene TRBV28, with D unresolved. This CDR3 comprises 14 residues. Germline-derived CDR1 and CDR2 are MDHEN and SYDVKM. The V end lost 8 bases, the J end lost 4 bases, and 18 bases lay between the germline ends. CDR3 sequence: CASQPEAPPYEQYF. CDR3 in DNA: TGTGCCAGCCAACCAGAGGCTCCTCCTTACGAGCAGTACTTC.

J is TRBJ2-3 and V is TRBV18, with TRBD2 identical over 7 bases. The germline V gene encodes CDR1 KGHSH and CDR2 LQKENI. The CDR3 extends over 14 amino acids. After removal of 2 bases from V and 5 bases from J, the junction contained 4 bases not matched to a gene. The CDR3 coding sequence is TGTGCCAGCTCACCATACAGCGGGGTAGATACGCAGTATTTT. This gives the protein CASSPYSGVDTQYF.

The chain couples TRBV20-1 to TRBJ2-3, with TRBD2 matching over 7 bases. Unmatched junction bases numbered 7, after V lost 6 bases and J lost 4 bases. CDR3 length equals 13 residues. CDR1 and CDR2 from the germline V gene are DFQATT and SNEGSKA (reference sequence). The CDR3, as DNA: TGCAGTGCCCCTGGACTAGTTGCAGATACGCAGTATTTT. It is translated as CSAPGLVADTQYF.

This clonotype was observed a few times. Here the CDR3 reads CATSLSDSGANVLTF. As DNA, the CDR3 is TGTGCCACCTCACTGTCGGATTCTGGGGCCAACGTCCTGACTTTC. The chain uses TRBV6-1 and TRBJ2-6; D call uncertain. Per the germline V gene, CDR1 is MNHNS and CDR2 is SASEGT. Trimming pared 10 bases from V and 1 base from J, leaving 14 bases between. The CDR3 spans 15 residues.

The chain recombines TRBV5-6 with TRBJ1-1; no clear D. CDR3 length equals 14 residues. Between the trimmed V and J ends, which lost 2 bases and 0 bases, there was a span of 8 bases. Germline loops: CDR1 SGHDT, CDR2 YYEEEE. CDR3 residues: CASSFWTVNTEAFF. The DNA of the CDR3 is TGTGCCAGCAGCTTCTGGACGGTGAACACTGAAGCTTTCTTT.

The V call is TRBV7-2, the J call TRBJ2-5, with 7 bases matching TRBD1. This CDR3 contains 16 residues. Trimming cost V 4 bases and J 9 bases; bases outside gene matches: 17. Germline-derived CDR1 and CDR2 are SGHTA and FQGNSA. The CDR3 DNA reads as TGTGCCAGCAGCTCTAGAGAGGGGGCCATTCATCGGGCCCAGTACTTC. This encodes CASSSREGAIHRAQYF.

This clonotype appeared many times. The chain recombines TRBV3-1 with TRBJ2-5, with 10 bases identical to TRBD2. With 4 bases clipped from V and 5 bases from J, the junction kept 7 bases outside the gene matches. Germline values: CDR1 LGHDT, CDR2 YNNKEL (reference sequence). The length of the CDR3 is 15 residues. The CDR3 loop is CASSPPGLAHETQYF. The CDR3 DNA reads TGTGCCAGCAGCCCACCGGGACTAGCGCATGAGACCCAGTACTTC.